These T cell receptor beta chains were read from a single sample in a study of siplizumab effects on memory and regulatory T cells. Measured with immunoSEQ multiplex PCR; TCRdb has only the in-frame clones, and not every one. The sample comprises 80,000 to 130,000 clones, around 92% of which are singletons, and around 0.73% rests with the top ten. The sequenced material came from Tregs sorted from blood. The receptors were gathered from a human donor in good health. The conserved cysteine and the conserved F or W are not part of the CDR3 here. The order of the fields is V gene, D gene, CDR3 protein. D genes are given only for firm matches.

TRBV11-2 . ASSPTQQLPQH
TRBV5-1 . ASSLVAGSSYEQY
TRBV6-1 TRBD1 ASNNLGQGYEQY
TRBV4-1 TRBD2 ASSQTSGRALYEQY
TRBV14 TRBD2 ASSQQLAGIGETQY
TRBV5-1 TRBD1 ASSLVRTGGTDTQY
TRBV27 . ASSLGPGDTQY
TRBV27 . ASSGINQPQH
TRBV30 . AWSVGQGDGYT
TRBV19 . ASSKRDTSSWH
TRBV15 . ATSRDLRGTTNEKLF
TRBV29-1 . SVDRVLGYNEQF
TRBV15 TRBD2 ATSRDWTSGSLYNEQF
TRBV4-1 TRBD2 ASSQAFLAGVQETQY
TRBV5-1 . ASSLRDGYYEQY
TRBV19 . ASSIDDTWSYNEQF
TRBV2 . ASRETTVSEQY
TRBV5-1 TRBD2 ASSFGASGRETQY
TRBV10-3 . ASRDTGGETQY
TRBV21-1 . ASRYGAPTDTQY
TRBV11-2 TRBD1 ASSLDSGQHYNSPLH
TRBV28 TRBD1 ASSLAKWGQAGSNTEAF
TRBV18 . ASSPAVLAQF
TRBV6-1 TRBD2 ASSGLAGGPIGELF
TRBV5-1 . ASSFTGPPENTIY
TRBV2 TRBD1 ASPPSGGNGYT
TRBV6-1 TRBD1 ASSADRGRGNTEAF
TRBV7-2 . ASSLSGGLTEAF
TRBV5-1 . ASSFVSANTGELF
TRBV5-1 . ASSLAGNSNQPQH
TRBV28 . ASSLSLAYEQY
TRBV7-8 . ASSFNREGYT
TRBV25-1 . ASSEFHPTSGYT
TRBV28 TRBD2 ASRTGGSSYNEQF
TRBV6-1 . ASSEYGSSRGYT
TRBV7-3 . ASSEMTGHGYT
TRBV18 TRBD1 ASSPMEGQGQTQY
TRBV19 TRBD1 ASRRQGAGNTEAF
TRBV5-6 TRBD1 ASSLRGPGQGETQY
TRBV7-2 . ASSGQGRADEQY
TRBV5-1 TRBD2 ASTPAAGLAGTDTQY
TRBV28 . ASGGGWGSNQPQH
TRBV29-1 TRBD1 SAATGGYEQY
TRBV5-4 . ASSFFTSNTEAF
TRBV6-5 . ASSYGQTSTDTQY
TRBV7-9 . ASSGVAKNIQY
TRBV27 . ASSLNRLWGYT
TRBV6-6 . ASSYSGKAAF
TRBV11-2 TRBD1 ASSRALRGRKSQY
TRBV5-6 . ASRHGGVRGYGYT